These 17 T cell receptor beta chains were sequenced from one sample in a study of T cells in Graves' hyperthyroidism and ophthalmopathy. Template material for amplifying TCR beta CDR3 regions consisted of RNA transcripts. The TCR CDR3 first-round RT-PCR relied on the HTBI primer set. TCRdb re-called the multiplex PCR reads with MiXCR, one entry per CDR3 protein. The data show 650,000 to 750,000 distinct CDR3 sequences, 14% seen once. Sequencing was carried out using blood. The receptors here all came from a woman aged 18-30 years with Graves' hyperthyroidism.

The chain uses TRBV2 and TRBJ2-2, with TRBD2 matching over 8 bases. This CDR3 is 14 amino acids long. Germline V gene lookup returns CDR1 SNHLY and CDR2 FYNNEI. The V and J ends lost 7 bases and 5 bases, in that order; junction bases with no gene match: 6. The CDR3 sequence: CASTRQRETGELFF. The CDR3 DNA reads TGTGCCAGCACCCGGCAGCGGGAGACCGGGGAGCTGTTTTTT.

This clonotype was detected many times. Its ends do not fully match the called genes, so a read error is possible. J is TRBJ2-4 and V is TRBV12-3 or TRBV12-4; no definite D call. This CDR3 is 12 amino acids long. CDR3 sequence: CASSLGGNIQYF. The CDR3 nucleotides are TGTGCCAGCAGCTTAGGCGGAAACATTCAGTACTTC.

This clonotype was seen repeatedly, ten times or more. The chain employs TRBV5-8 and TRBJ1-1, with TRBD1 matching 7 bases. Germline lookup yields CDR1 SGHTS and CDR2 YDEGEE. V was pared by 4 bases and J by 1 base, with 7 bases of the junction left unmatched. The CDR3 totals 15 residues. CDR3 nucleotide sequence: TGTGCCAGCAGCGGGACAGTGAGCTCGAACACTGAAGCTTTCTTT. Translation: CASSGTVSSNTEAFF. Together with reference TRBV5-8 and TRBJ1-1, the CDR3 gives the full variable domain: EAGVTQSPTHLIKTRGQQATLRCSPISGHTSVYWYQQALGLGLQFLLWYDEGEERNRGNFPPRFSGRQFPNYSSELNVNALELEDSALYLCASSGTVSSNTEAFFGQGTRLTVV.

The chain couples TRBV19 to TRBJ2-1, with D possibly matching TRBD2 (6 bases). Trimming took off 3 bases at V and 12 bases at J, with 27 bases between the two ends. The length of the CDR3 is 17 residues. Germline assignment: CDR1 LNHDA and CDR2 SQIVND (reference sequence). The CDR3 bases are TGTGCCAGTAGTATGGGTTATCCGGGACTCCCCGGAGAGGGGCAGTTCTTC. This translates into CASSMGYPGLPGEGQFF.

This clonotype showed up many times. The chain has TRBV5-5 and TRBJ2-5, with a weak D call TRBD1 (6 bases). The CDR3 sequence is 17 residues long. V was clipped by 3 bases and J by 2 bases, with 20 bases between them. CDR1 is SGHKS and CDR2 is YYEKEE in the germline V gene (reference sequence). The CDR3 sequence: CASSSRGRQGMQETQYF. CDR3 in DNA: TGTGCCAGCAGCTCGCGCGGTCGCCAGGGGATGCAAGAGACCCAGTACTTC.

To note about this clonotype: Germline and junction disagree at one end, which may indicate a read error. The chain carries TRBV11-2 and TRBJ2-7, with 7 positions matching TRBD2. Germline values: CDR1 SGHAT, CDR2 FQNNGV. The CDR3 is made up of 13 amino acids. The CDR3 sequence is CVSSPGLSYEQYF. The CDR3 DNA reads as TGTGTCAGCAGCCCGGGACTATCCTACGAGCAGTACTTC.

This clonotype has only a few counts. The V and J genes are TRBV20-1 and TRBJ2-5; D is possibly TRBD1 (6 bases). CDR1 DFQATT and CDR2 SNEGSKA come from the germline V gene (reference sequence). V was shortened by 0 bases and J by 2 bases, with 13 bases between the two germline ends. This CDR3 has 15 amino acids. The CDR3 is CSARDLGAVQETQYF. For the CDR3, the DNA is TGCAGTGCTAGAGATCTGGGGGCTGTACAAGAGACCCAGTACTTC.

This clonotype was observed at least ten times. The chain combines TRBV2 with TRBJ2-3; D is perhaps TRBD2 (6 bases). Trimming pared 7 bases from V and 2 bases from J, leaving 19 bases between. Germline V gene data show CDR1 as SNHLY and CDR2 as FYNNEI. This CDR3 region has 16 residues. CDR3: CASNFRARGDTDTQYF. As DNA, the CDR3 is TGTGCCAGCAACTTCAGAGCGCGCGGGGACACAGATACGCAGTATTTT.

Ten or more counts support this clonotype. V gene TRBV4-2 combines with J gene TRBJ1-2, with D hard to call. V gave up 1 base and J gave up 10 bases, with 16 bases separating them. Per germline, CDR1 LGHNA and CDR2 YNFKEQ. There are 14 residues in the CDR3. The CDR3 sequence is CASSQGNPSDDYTF. The DNA of the CDR3 is TGTGCCAGCAGCCAAGGGAACCCCAGCGACGACTACACCTTC.

This clonotype was observed many times. The V and J genes are TRBV10-3 and TRBJ2-7, with D perhaps TRBD1 or TRBD2 (5 bases each). V dropped 0 bases and J dropped 0 bases, with 15 bases sitting between them. The CDR3 totals 17 residues. Germline CDR1 and CDR2: ENHRY and SYGVKD. DNA for the CDR3: TGTGCCATCAGTGAGTCACTAACCGGGACGGACTCCTACGAGCAGTACTTC. Protein product: CAISESLTGTDSYEQYF.

Ten or more counts support this clonotype. The V and J genes are TRBV7-2 and TRBJ2-7; 10 bases agree with TRBD2. Looked up from germline, CDR1 is SGHTA and CDR2 is FQGNSA. This CDR3 is built from 15 residues. Trimming at V came to 6 bases and at J to 2 bases, leaving 7 bases not matched to a gene. CDR3 sequence (DNA): TGTGCCAGCAGGACGTCTAGCGGGAGTCCCTACGAGCAGTACTTC. Translated, it gives CASRTSSGSPYEQYF.

Worth noting for this clonotype: Without the conserved terminal phenylalanine or tryptophan, this CDR3 likely stems from a read error. This chain joins TRBV6-1 and TRBJ2-1; D may match TRBD1 or TRBD2 (5 bases each). Trimming left V 7 bases short and J 4 bases short, with 17 bases between. The length of the CDR3 is 15 residues. Germline V gene lookup returns CDR1 MNHNS and CDR2 SASEGT. CDR3 protein: CASNPHGALYNEQFL. The DNA for the CDR3 is TGTGCCAGCAACCCCCACGGGGCCCTTTACAATGAGCAGTTCCTC.

V usage is TRBV7-2 and J usage is TRBJ2-1; possible D gene TRBD2, 6 bases. The germline V gene has CDR1 SGHTA and CDR2 FQGNSA. This CDR3 is built from 14 residues. V lost 2 bases and J lost 6, with 11 bases in between. The CDR3 sequence is CASSLIGSGNEQFF. The CDR3 region has the DNA TGTGCCAGCAGCTTAATAGGTAGCGGCAATGAGCAGTTCTTC.

This clonotype was counted many times. The gene calls are TRBV20-1 and TRBJ1-1; TRBD1 matches at 9 bases. The trim removed 0 bases at V and 5 bases at J, leaving 7 bases unmatched. The CDR3 covers 15 residues. Germline-derived CDR1 and CDR2 are DFQATT and SNEGSKA (reference sequence). The CDR3 DNA reads TGCAGTGCTAGAGAATGGGGACAGGGAGTAACTGAAGCTTTCTTT. This gives the protein CSAREWGQGVTEAFF.

This chain uses TRBV7-9 with TRBJ2-2, with D possibly TRBD2 on 5 matching bases. Germline V gene sequence: CDR1 SEHNR, CDR2 FQNEAQ (reference sequence). This CDR3 is 14 amino acids long. Trimming shortened V by 5 bases and J by 6 bases, and 13 bases separated the two germline ends. The CDR3 coding sequence is TGTGCCAGCAGCCAAAGGACTGGGGCCGGGGAGCTGTTTTTT. This translates into CASSQRTGAGELFF. Combining the CDR3 with reference TRBV7-9 and TRBJ2-2 gives the whole variable domain DTGVSQNPRHKITKRGQNVTFRCDPISEHNRLYWYRQTLGQGPEFLTYFQNEAQLEKSRLLSDRFSAERPKGSFSTLEIQRTEQGDSAMYLCASSQRTGAGELFFGEGSRLTVL.

J is TRBJ1-5 and V is TRBV28, with TRBD1 as a possible D gene (5 bases). The CDR3 consists of 14 residues. CDR1 MDHEN and CDR2 SYDVKM come from the germline V gene. V dropped 8 bases and J dropped 4 bases, with 15 bases sitting between them. The CDR3: CASELGGANQPQHF. The CDR3 DNA is TGTGCCAGCGAGTTGGGGGGAGCGAATCAGCCCCAGCATTTT.

The CDR3 sequence is CATGQSNYGYTF. As DNA, the CDR3 is TGTGCCACCGGACAGAGTAACTATGGCTACACCTTC. V gene TRBV7-8 combines with J gene TRBJ1-2; D is perhaps TRBD1 (6 bases). This CDR3 has 12 amino acids. In germline, CDR1 is SGHVS, CDR2 FQNEAQ. V was cut by 10 bases and J by 1 base, with 10 bases left in between.